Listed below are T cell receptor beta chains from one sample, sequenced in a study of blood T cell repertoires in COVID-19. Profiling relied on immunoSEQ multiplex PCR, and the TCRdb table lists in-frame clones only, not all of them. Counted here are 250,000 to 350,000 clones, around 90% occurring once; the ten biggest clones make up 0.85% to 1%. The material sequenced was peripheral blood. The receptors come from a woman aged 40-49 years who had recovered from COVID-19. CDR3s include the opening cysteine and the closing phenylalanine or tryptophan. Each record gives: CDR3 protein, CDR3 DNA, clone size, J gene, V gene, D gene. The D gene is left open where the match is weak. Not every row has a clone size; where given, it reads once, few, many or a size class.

CDR3: CASRPGLSSYEQYF
DNA: TGTGCCAGCAGGCCGGGACTGAGCTCCTACGAGCAGTACTTC
size: NA
J: TRBJ2-7
V: TRBV2
D: NA

CDR3: CASNQRGGLSEKLFF
DNA: TGTGCCAGCAACCAACGGGGGGGATTGAGTGAAAAACTGTTTTTT
size: once
J: TRBJ1-4
V: TRBV9
D: NA

CDR3: CSARDLSAQHF
DNA: TGCAGTGCTAGAGATCTGTCAGCCCAGCATTTT
size: few
J: TRBJ1-5
V: TRBV20-1
D: NA

CDR3: CASSGDRGGYNEQFF
DNA: TGTGCCAGCAGCGGAGACAGGGGTGGTTACAATGAGCAGTTCTTC
size: NA
J: TRBJ2-1
V: TRBV27
D: TRBD1

CDR3: CASSPKLAGDGEQFF
DNA: TGTGCCAGCAGCCCCAAACTAGCGGGAGATGGTGAGCAGTTCTTC
size: NA
J: TRBJ2-1
V: TRBV6-6
D: TRBD2

CDR3: CSADPGHSAFF
DNA: TGCAGTGCTGACCCGGGACATAGTGCTTTCTTT
size: few
J: TRBJ1-1
V: TRBV20-1
D: NA

CDR3: CASSPSGTSVSEQFF
DNA: TGTGCCAGTAGTCCCTCCGGGACTAGCGTCTCTGAGCAGTTCTTC
size: NA
J: TRBJ2-1
V: TRBV19
D: TRBD2

CDR3: CASTSGGGWEMNTEAFF
DNA: TGTGCCAGCACTTCAGGAGGAGGGTGGGAAATGAACACTGAAGCTTTCTTT
size: NA
J: TRBJ1-1
V: TRBV7-9
D: NA

CDR3: CASSQTGIKDWVTEAFF
DNA: TGTGCCAGCAGCCAGACAGGGATAAAGGATTGGGTTACTGAAGCTTTCTTT
size: NA
J: TRBJ1-1
V: TRBV21-1
D: NA

CDR3: CSVERGRVAFF
DNA: TGCAGCGTTGAAAGGGGGCGAGTAGCTTTCTTT
size: NA
J: TRBJ1-1
V: TRBV29-1
D: TRBD1

CDR3: CATSPGTGIYNEQFF
DNA: TGTGCCACCAGTCCCGGGACAGGTATATACAATGAGCAGTTCTTC
size: NA
J: TRBJ2-1
V: TRBV24-1
D: TRBD1

CDR3: CASSPTGTNNSPLHF
DNA: TGTGCCAGCTCACCCACAGGGACTAATAATTCACCCCTCCACTTT
size: NA
J: TRBJ1-6
V: TRBV18
D: NA

CDR3: CATGTEGETQYF
DNA: TGTGCCACCGGGACGGAGGGGGAGACCCAGTACTTC
size: NA
J: TRBJ2-5
V: TRBV10-3
D: NA

CDR3: CASRELPTDLGTEAFF
DNA: TGCGCCAGCAGAGAGTTACCGACAGACTTGGGCACTGAAGCTTTCTTT
size: NA
J: TRBJ1-1
V: TRBV5-1
D: NA

CDR3: CASSRSVNTQYF
DNA: TGTGCCAGCAGCCGTAGTGTGAATACGCAGTATTTT
size: NA
J: TRBJ2-3
V: TRBV12-3/TRBV12-4
D: NA

CDR3: CASSRGTSGIRTGELFF
DNA: TGTGCCAGCAGCCGAGGGACTAGCGGGATTCGCACCGGGGAGCTGTTTTTT
size: NA
J: TRBJ2-2
V: TRBV3-1/TRBV3-2
D: TRBD2

CDR3: CASSLPPPDRNNEQFF
DNA: TGTGCCAGCTCACTCCCTCCCCCGGACAGAAACAATGAGCAGTTCTTC
size: NA
J: TRBJ2-1
V: TRBV18
D: NA

CDR3: CASRRGNLNTEAFF
DNA: TGTGCCAGTAGACGGGGGAACCTGAACACTGAAGCTTTCTTT
size: NA
J: TRBJ1-1
V: TRBV19
D: NA

CDR3: CASSGGEGRTDTQYF
DNA: TGTGCCAGCAGTGGGGGGGAGGGACGCACAGATACGCAGTATTTT
size: NA
J: TRBJ2-3
V: TRBV2
D: TRBD2

CDR3: CASSHGTENQPQHF
DNA: TGTGCCAGCAGCCACGGGACAGAGAATCAGCCCCAGCATTTT
size: NA
J: TRBJ1-5
V: TRBV3-1/TRBV3-2
D: TRBD1

CDR3: CASSSGQGAVQPQHF
DNA: TGTGCCAGCAGCTCAGGACAGGGGGCTGTTCAGCCCCAGCATTTT
size: few
J: TRBJ1-5
V: TRBV3-1/TRBV3-2
D: TRBD1

CDR3: CASSPRTSFYEQYF
DNA: TGTGCCAGCAGCCCCCGGACATCCTTTTACGAGCAGTACTTC
size: NA
J: TRBJ2-7
V: TRBV14
D: NA

CDR3: CASSGTGGGLGETQYF
DNA: TGTGCCAGCAGCGGTACGGGGGGAGGCTTGGGAGAGACCCAGTACTTC
size: NA
J: TRBJ2-5
V: TRBV5-6
D: TRBD2

CDR3: CASSPRGDLNTEAFF
DNA: TGTGCCAGCAGCCCCAGGGGAGATCTGAACACTGAAGCTTTCTTT
size: once
J: TRBJ1-1
V: TRBV5-4
D: NA

CDR3: CASSRGGDYQETQYF
DNA: TGTGCCAGCAGCCGTGGGGGGGATTACCAAGAGACCCAGTACTTC
size: few
J: TRBJ2-5
V: TRBV4-2
D: TRBD2

CDR3: CASSFSLTGANTEAFF
DNA: TGTGCCAGCAGCTTCAGTCTTACAGGGGCGAACACTGAAGCTTTCTTT
size: NA
J: TRBJ1-1
V: TRBV5-4
D: TRBD1

CDR3: CASSRIQATGVYNEQFF
DNA: TGTGCCAGCTCACGTATCCAAGCTACGGGGGTTTACAATGAGCAGTTCTTC
size: NA
J: TRBJ2-1
V: TRBV18
D: NA

CDR3: CASSEGGGNYGYTF
DNA: TGTGCCAGCAGTGAAGGGGGCGGAAACTATGGCTACACCTTC
size: NA
J: TRBJ1-2
V: TRBV6-1
D: NA

CDR3: CASSPQGTLVQPQHF
DNA: TGTGCCAGCAGTCCGCAGGGAACCTTGGTCCAGCCCCAGCATTTT
size: few
J: TRBJ1-5
V: TRBV6-6
D: NA

CDR3: CASSRLGQGTYNEQFF
DNA: TGTGCCAGTAGTAGACTCGGACAGGGGACCTACAATGAGCAGTTCTTC
size: NA
J: TRBJ2-1
V: TRBV19
D: TRBD1

CDR3: CASSQGSGNQPQHF
DNA: TGTGCCAGCTCACAGGGGTCAGGCAATCAGCCCCAGCATTTT
size: NA
J: TRBJ1-5
V: TRBV18
D: NA

CDR3: CASSGRVVGNYNEQFF
DNA: TGTGCCAGCAGTGGCCGGGTGGTCGGAAACTACAATGAGCAGTTCTTC
size: NA
J: TRBJ2-1
V: TRBV2
D: NA

CDR3: CATGVAGAQFF
DNA: TGTGCCACCGGGGTAGCGGGAGCGCAGTTCTTC
size: NA
J: TRBJ2-1
V: TRBV24-1
D: TRBD2

CDR3: CASSLGAGGVYEQYF
DNA: TGCGCCAGCAGCTTGGGTGCAGGGGGAGTCTACGAGCAGTACTTC
size: NA
J: TRBJ2-7
V: TRBV5-1
D: TRBD1

CDR3: CASGGDRGYQETQYF
DNA: TGTGCCAGTGGGGGAGACAGGGGGTACCAAGAGACCCAGTACTTC
size: NA
J: TRBJ2-5
V: TRBV19
D: TRBD1

CDR3: CASRPRGRHHNSYEQYF
DNA: TGTGCAAGTCGCCCCCGGGGTAGGCACCACAACTCCTACGAGCAGTACTTC
size: NA
J: TRBJ2-7
V: TRBV12-2
D: NA

CDR3: CASSETSHSPLHF
DNA: TGCGCCAGCAGTGAGACATCGCACTCACCCCTCCACTTT
size: NA
J: TRBJ1-6
V: TRBV10-1
D: NA

CDR3: CASSEAAERHQPQHF
DNA: TGTGCCAGCAGTGAAGCGGCGGAGAGGCATCAGCCCCAGCATTTT
size: NA
J: TRBJ1-5
V: TRBV6-1
D: NA

CDR3: CASSITTGGGTDTQYF
DNA: TGTGCCAGTAGTATAACTACGGGAGGGGGCACAGATACGCAGTATTTT
size: NA
J: TRBJ2-3
V: TRBV19
D: TRBD2

CDR3: CASSWLAGGKPYEQYF
DNA: TGTGCCAGTAGTTGGCTAGCGGGAGGGAAACCCTACGAGCAGTACTTC
size: once
J: TRBJ2-7
V: TRBV19
D: TRBD2

CDR3: CASSVPGQELETQYF
DNA: TGTGCCAGCAGCGTACCGGGACAGGAGCTTGAGACCCAGTACTTC
size: NA
J: TRBJ2-5
V: TRBV5-5
D: TRBD1

CDR3: CATSRGTSSGNTIYF
DNA: TGTGCCACCAGCAGAGGAACGAGCTCTGGAAACACCATATATTTT
size: NA
J: TRBJ1-3
V: TRBV15
D: NA

CDR3: CASSLVTGVDEAFF
DNA: TGCGCCAGCAGCTTGGTGACAGGGGTGGATGAAGCTTTCTTT
size: NA
J: TRBJ1-1
V: TRBV5-1
D: TRBD1

CDR3: CATRGGGNTIYF
DNA: TGTGCCACCAGGGGGGGTGGAAACACCATATATTTT
size: NA
J: TRBJ1-3
V: TRBV12-3/TRBV12-4
D: TRBD1

CDR3: CAISDPTRLAHSSYEQYF
DNA: TGTGCCATCAGTGACCCAACCAGACTAGCCCATAGCTCCTACGAGCAGTACTTC
size: NA
J: TRBJ2-7
V: TRBV10-3
D: TRBD2

CDR3: CSVEGTSGPYEQYF
DNA: TGCAGCGTTGAAGGGACTAGCGGACCCTACGAGCAGTACTTC
size: NA
J: TRBJ2-7
V: TRBV29-1
D: TRBD2

CDR3: CASSLADGYGTDTQYF
DNA: TGTGCCAGCAGCTTAGCTGACGGGTATGGCACAGATACGCAGTATTTT
size: few
J: TRBJ2-3
V: TRBV7-9
D: NA

CDR3: CASSRLAGGWEQYF
DNA: TGTGCCAGCAGCCGCCTTGCGGGAGGGTGGGAGCAGTACTTC
size: NA
J: TRBJ2-7
V: TRBV14
D: TRBD2

CDR3: CASSQARRDRITFANTGELFF
DNA: TGTGCCAGCAGCCAAGCCCGCCGGGACAGAATCACGTTCGCGAACACCGGGGAGCTGTTTTTT
size: NA
J: TRBJ2-2
V: TRBV14
D: TRBD1

CDR3: CASSLGQGNEQFF
DNA: TGTGCCAGCAGCTTGGGGCAGGGCAATGAGCAGTTCTTC
size: once
J: TRBJ2-1
V: TRBV13
D: NA

CDR3: CASSLGGTGELFF
DNA: TGTGCCAGCAGTTTGGGGGGCACCGGGGAGCTGTTTTTT
size: NA
J: TRBJ2-2
V: TRBV28
D: NA

CDR3: CASKIPAGRPYEQYF
DNA: TGTGCCAGCAAAATTCCAGCGGGGCGTCCCTACGAGCAGTACTTC
size: NA
J: TRBJ2-7
V: TRBV28
D: TRBD2

CDR3: CAISEGDRDSYEQYF
DNA: TGTGCCATCAGTGAGGGGGACAGGGACTCCTACGAGCAGTACTTC
size: NA
J: TRBJ2-7
V: TRBV10-3
D: TRBD1

CDR3: CASSPGLAGVREQYF
DNA: TGTGCCAGCAGTCCGGGACTAGCGGGAGTTCGCGAGCAGTACTTC
size: NA
J: TRBJ2-7
V: TRBV27
D: TRBD2

CDR3: CASSQGSLAGPAETQYF
DNA: TGTGCCAGCAGCCAAGGTTCCCTAGCGGGACCCGCAGAGACCCAGTACTTC
size: NA
J: TRBJ2-5
V: TRBV4-2
D: TRBD2

CDR3: CASSSFDREGNSPLHF
DNA: TGTGCCAGCAGCTCGTTCGACAGGGAAGGTAATTCACCCCTCCACTTT
size: NA
J: TRBJ1-6
V: TRBV5-6
D: TRBD1

CDR3: CASSQSPGLAGNEQFF
DNA: TGTGCCAGCAGCCAAAGTCCGGGACTAGCGGGCAATGAGCAGTTCTTC
size: NA
J: TRBJ2-1
V: TRBV3-1/TRBV3-2
D: TRBD2